The 22 T cell receptor beta chains in this list originate from one sample, sequenced in a study of blood T cell repertoires in COVID-19. The protocol was immunoSEQ multiplex PCR, while the TCRdb copy is restricted to in-frame clones and leaves out a portion. The table has approximately 290,000 clones, approximately 85% seen once. The source material was peripheral blood. These receptors were obtained from a human donor with COVID-19, enrolled during active disease. The donor label of this sample is uncertain.

The chain joins TRBV19 to TRBJ1-5; 11 nucleotides align to TRBD1. Trimming removed 5 bases from V and 2 bases from J; junction bases left unmatched: 17. CDR3 size: 20 residues. In germline, CDR1 is LNHDA, CDR2 SQIVND (reference sequence). CDR3 amino acids: CASSGAFYRTGGAGNQPQHF. The CDR3 DNA reads TGTGCCAGTAGTGGCGCGTTTTACAGGACAGGGGGCGCAGGCAATCAGCCCCAGCATTTT.

The rearrangement links TRBV7-3 to TRBJ2-5, with a tentative D call TRBD1 (6 bases). The germline V gene has CDR1 SGHTA and CDR2 FQGTGA. This CDR3 is 14 amino acids long. The V end lost 5 bases, the J end lost 5 bases, and 15 bases lay between the germline ends. The CDR3 region has the DNA TGTGCCAGCAGCGTGCAGGGGCAAGGGGAGACCCAGTACTTC. This encodes CASSVQGQGETQYF. The full variable domain, completed using reference TRBV7-3 and TRBJ2-5, is GAGVSQTPSNKVTEKGKYVELRCDPISGHTALYWYRQSLGQGPEFLIYFQGTGAADDSGLPNDRFFAVRPEGSVSTLKIQRTERGDSAVYLCASSVQGQGETQYFGPGTRLLVL.

This chain joins TRBV11-3 and TRBJ1-1, with D uncertain. Germline CDR1 and CDR2: SGHNT and YENEEA. V lost 5 bases, J lost 0 bases, and 10 bases lay in between. The CDR3 totals 14 residues. This chain's CDR3 is CASSPPGLNTEAFF. For the CDR3, the DNA is TGTGCCAGCAGCCCCCCGGGATTGAACACTGAAGCTTTCTTT.

V is TRBV28 and J is TRBJ1-2; 7 nucleotides agree with TRBD1. Germline values: CDR1 MDHEN, CDR2 SYDVKM. V lost 5 bases and J lost 6; bases outside the gene matches: 9. The CDR3 is made up of 14 amino acids. This CDR3 reads CASSPRSDRNGYTF. In DNA, the CDR3 is TGTGCCAGCAGTCCCCGCTCGGACAGGAATGGCTACACCTTC.

The V gene is TRBV19, the J gene TRBJ1-1, with D possibly matching TRBD1 (5 bases). Germline CDR1 LNHDA, CDR2 SQIVND (reference sequence). The CDR3 runs 18 residues. V lost 10 bases, J lost 1 base, and 28 bases lay in between. This chain's CDR3 is CAIPNAGPQEPTNTEAFF. For the CDR3, the DNA is TGTGCCATTCCAAATGCCGGGCCACAGGAGCCTACGAACACTGAAGCTTTCTTT.

The table lists this clone with a few counts. CDR3 residues: CASEGKEGRYGYTF. In DNA form, the CDR3 reads TGTGCCAGCGAGGGGAAGGAGGGTCGGTATGGCTACACCTTC. The rearrangement joins TRBV28 to TRBJ1-2, with D maybe TRBD1 (5 bases). This CDR3 has 14 amino acids. Germline values: CDR1 MDHEN, CDR2 SYDVKM. Trimming shortened V by 8 bases and J by 5 bases, and 18 bases separated the two germline ends.

This rearrangement joins TRBV5-1 to TRBJ2-2; 8 bases are a match to TRBD2. Trimming removed 2 bases from V and 2 bases from J; junction bases left unmatched: 5. This CDR3 is built from 16 residues. The germline CDR1 and CDR2 sequences are SGHRS and YFSETQ. The CDR3 bases are TGCGCCAGCAGCTTCGGGGTAGCGGGAAACACCGGGGAGCTGTTTTTT. It is translated as CASSFGVAGNTGELFF. Based on the CDR3 plus reference TRBV5-1 and TRBJ2-2, the full variable domain is KAGVTQTPRYLIKTRGQQVTLSCSPISGHRSVSWYQQTPGQGLQFLFEYFSETQRNKGNFPGRFSGRQFSNSRSEMNVSTLELGDSALYLCASSFGVAGNTGELFFGEGSRLTVL.

The rearrangement uses TRBV13 and TRBJ2-1; 12 bases map to TRBD2. Unmatched junction bases numbered 6, after V lost 6 bases and J lost 3 bases. The CDR3 extends over 16 amino acids. Germline V gives CDR1 PRHDT, CDR2 FYEKMQ (reference sequence). CDR3 coding DNA: TGTGCCAGCAGACCCGGGACTAGCGGGTACTACAATGAGCAGTTCTTC. Translation gives CASRPGTSGYYNEQFF.

The chain links TRBV16 to TRBJ1-2; D remains ambiguous. V was clipped by 0 bases and J by 0 bases, with 17 bases between them. The CDR3 extends over 18 amino acids. CDR1 and CDR2 from the germline V gene are KGHSY and FQNENV. The CDR3 DNA reads TGTGCCAGCAGCCAATCCCCCTCAAATCGGAGAGCTAACTATGGCTACACCTTC. Encoded protein: CASSQSPSNRRANYGYTF.

The CDR3 loop reads CASSLDRGHNNSPLHF. The CDR3 DNA follows: TGCGCCAGCAGCTTGGACAGGGGGCATAATAATTCACCCCTCCACTTT. V and J are TRBV5-1 and TRBJ1-6; TRBD1 agrees at 9 bases. Germline V gives CDR1 SGHRS, CDR2 YFSETQ. Trimming removed 0 bases from V and 5 bases from J; junction bases left unmatched: 3. CDR3 size: 16 residues.

The genes are TRBV28 and TRBJ2-7; TRBD2 matches 11 bases. J was trimmed by 3 bases and V by 7 bases; bases with no gene match: 5. Germline loops: CDR1 MDHEN, CDR2 SYDVKM. The CDR3 consists of 14 residues. CDR3: CASTATSGSYEQYF. The DNA of the CDR3 is TGTGCCAGCACCGCCACTAGCGGGAGCTACGAGCAGTACTTC.

The chain recombines TRBV6-5 with TRBJ1-2, with TRBD1 identical over 8 bases. Germline V lookup: CDR1 MNHEY, CDR2 SVGAGI. The CDR3 covers 13 residues. V lost 6 bases to trimming and J lost 0 bases; unmatched junction nucleotides: 0. CDR3 residues: CASRDRANYGYTF. In DNA form, the CDR3 reads TGTGCCAGCAGGGACAGGGCTAACTATGGCTACACCTTC.

This chain connects TRBV28 to TRBJ2-1, with 13 bases that match TRBD2. V lost 5 bases, J lost 10 bases, and 11 bases stayed unmatched. Germline loops: CDR1 MDHEN, CDR2 SYDVKM. CDR3 length: 16 residues. CDR3 sequence: CASSQETSGRRGEQFF. DNA for the CDR3: TGTGCCAGCAGTCAGGAGACTAGCGGGAGGCGTGGGGAGCAGTTCTTC.

This chain links TRBV19 with TRBJ2-1; no clear D. The germline V gene has CDR1 LNHDA and CDR2 SQIVND (reference sequence). The CDR3 is made up of 13 amino acids. Trimming removed 7 bases from V and 2 bases from J, with 9 bases in between. The CDR3: CASMKNTYNEQFF. For the CDR3, the DNA is TGTGCCAGTATGAAGAACACCTACAATGAGCAGTTCTTC.

This sequence joins TRBV6-5 and TRBJ1-4, with TRBD1 matching over 9 bases. Per the germline V gene, CDR1 is MNHEY and CDR2 is SVGAGI. V lost 7 bases and J lost 7; bases outside the gene matches: 7. CDR3 length equals 14 residues. As DNA, the CDR3 is TGTGCCAGCAAAAACACAGGGGGCATTGAAAAACTGTTTTTT. The encoded protein is CASKNTGGIEKLFF.

The rearrangement joins TRBV5-1 to TRBJ1-5; 7 nucleotides agree with TRBD1. The CDR3 extends over 14 amino acids. V dropped 0 bases and J dropped 10; count of bases not matched to a gene: 7. From germline, CDR1 is SGHRS and CDR2 YFSETQ. CDR3 nucleotide sequence: TGCGCCAGCAGCTTGGGACAGGGCCGGCATCCCCAGCATTTT. Its translation is CASSLGQGRHPQHF.

The chain carries TRBV7-3 and TRBJ1-6, with a possible D match to TRBD1 (6 bases). The germline V and J ends were trimmed by 4 bases and 10 bases, with 17 bases remaining between them. The CDR3 loop spans 15 amino acids. CDR1 is SGHTA, CDR2 FQGTGA, per germline. The CDR3: CASSWGVAGVSPLHF. The CDR3 coding sequence is TGTGCCAGCAGCTGGGGCGTGGCAGGGGTCTCACCCCTCCACTTT. The variable domain in full, with the rest retrieved from reference TRBV7-3 and TRBJ1-6, is GAGVSQTPSNKVTEKGKYVELRCDPISGHTALYWYRQSLGQGPEFLIYFQGTGAADDSGLPNDRFFAVRPEGSVSTLKIQRTERGDSAVYLCASSWGVAGVSPLHFGNGTRLTVT.

The chain uses TRBV2 and TRBJ1-5, with D maybe TRBD1 (6 bases). CDR3 length: 16 amino acids. The germline V gene encodes CDR1 SNHLY and CDR2 FYNNEI. Trimming pared 6 bases from V and 1 base from J, leaving 16 bases between. The CDR3 loop is CASRRGGTGSNQPQHF. The CDR3, as DNA: TGTGCCAGCAGGAGAGGGGGAACAGGGAGCAATCAGCCCCAGCATTTT.

This chain joins TRBV24-1 and TRBJ2-1, with a weak D call TRBD2 (6 bases). The CDR3 contains 15 residues. Germline CDR1 and CDR2: KGHDR and SFDVKD. V was cut by 5 bases and J by 2 bases, with 12 bases left in between. CDR3 loop: CATSGPPGAYNEQFF. DNA of the CDR3: TGTGCCACCAGTGGGCCACCGGGGGCCTACAATGAGCAGTTCTTC.

This chain links TRBV5-6 with TRBJ1-1; D call uncertain. This CDR3 spans 12 amino acids. The V and J ends lost 4 bases and 4 bases respectively, with 8 bases between them. Germline lookup yields CDR1 SGHDT and CDR2 YYEEEE. CDR3 amino acids: CASSLQLTEAFF. The CDR3 nucleotides read TGTGCCAGCAGCCTTCAACTCACTGAAGCTTTCTTT.

The chain employs TRBV19 and TRBJ1-4; TRBD1 agrees at 7 bases. The ends lost 8 bases at V and 8 bases at J; junction bases unmatched: 5. CDR3 length equals 12 residues. Germline V gene data show CDR1 as LNHDA and CDR2 as SQIVND (reference sequence). The CDR3 region has the DNA TGTGCCAGTCGACAGGGTTGGGAAAAACTGTTTTTT. Its translation is CASRQGWEKLFF.

The CDR3: CASTAGGTEAFF. CDR3 sequence (DNA): TGTGCCAGCACGGCAGGAGGCACTGAAGCTTTCTTT. V usage is TRBV28 and J usage is TRBJ1-1; no definite D call. In germline, CDR1 is MDHEN, CDR2 SYDVKM. The CDR3 covers 12 residues. V was cut by 7 bases and J by 4 bases, with 10 bases left in between.